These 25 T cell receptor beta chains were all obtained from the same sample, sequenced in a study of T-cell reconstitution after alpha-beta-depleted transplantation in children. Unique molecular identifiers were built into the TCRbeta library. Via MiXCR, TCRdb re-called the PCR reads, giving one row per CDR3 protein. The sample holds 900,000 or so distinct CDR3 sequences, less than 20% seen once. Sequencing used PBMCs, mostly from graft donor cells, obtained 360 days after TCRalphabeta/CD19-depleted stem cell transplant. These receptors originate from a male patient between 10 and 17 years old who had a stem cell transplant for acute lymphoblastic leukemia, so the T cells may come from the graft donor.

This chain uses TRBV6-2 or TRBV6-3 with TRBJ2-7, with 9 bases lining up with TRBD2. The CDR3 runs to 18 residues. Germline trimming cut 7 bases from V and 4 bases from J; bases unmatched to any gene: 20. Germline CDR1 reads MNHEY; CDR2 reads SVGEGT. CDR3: CASTILDRGTSYGYEQYF. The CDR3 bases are TGTGCCAGCACAATCCTAGACCGAGGGACTAGCTACGGGTACGAGCAGTACTTC.

The CDR3: CASSRKSSSGEQYF. DNA of the CDR3: TGTGCCAGCAGCCGAAAGAGTTCTAGCGGCGAGCAGTACTTC. This sequence joins TRBV3-1 and TRBJ2-7; 7 bases agree with TRBD2. CDR1 and CDR2 from the germline V gene are LGHDT and YNNKEL (reference sequence). This CDR3 is built from 14 residues. The ends lost 4 bases at V and 6 bases at J; junction bases unmatched: 9.

The CDR3, as DNA: TGTGCCAGCTCACCACCGGCCGGCCCCCACAATGAGCAGTTCTTC. This sequence encodes CASSPPAGPHNEQFF. The V and J genes are TRBV18 and TRBJ2-1; no clear D. The CDR3 covers 15 residues. Trimming removed 0 bases at V and 5 bases at J, with 11 bases between. CDR1 is KGHSH and CDR2 is LQKENI in the germline V gene.

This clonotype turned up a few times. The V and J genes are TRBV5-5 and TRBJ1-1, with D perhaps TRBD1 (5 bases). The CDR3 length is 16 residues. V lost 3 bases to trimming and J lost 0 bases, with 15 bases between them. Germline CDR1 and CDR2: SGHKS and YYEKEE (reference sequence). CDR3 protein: CASSSRGDLMNTEAFF. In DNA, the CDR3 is TGTGCCAGCAGCTCCCGAGGGGACCTCATGAACACTGAAGCTTTCTTT. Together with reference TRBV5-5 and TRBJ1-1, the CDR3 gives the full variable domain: DAGVTQSPTHLIKTRGQQVTLRCSPISGHKSVSWYQQVLGQGPQFIFQYYEKEERGRGNFPDRFSARQFPNYSSELNVNALLLGDSALYLCASSSRGDLMNTEAFFGQGTRLTVV.

CDR3 nucleotides: TGCAGCGTTCCCTTGGCGGGAGTAACGACCGGGGAGCTGTTTTTT. It specifies CSVPLAGVTTGELFF. This chain joins TRBV29-1 and TRBJ2-2, with 7 bases that match TRBD2. Trimming at V came to 5 bases and at J to 5 bases, leaving 11 bases not matched to a gene. From germline, CDR1 is SQVTM and CDR2 ANQGSEA. The CDR3 consists of 15 residues.

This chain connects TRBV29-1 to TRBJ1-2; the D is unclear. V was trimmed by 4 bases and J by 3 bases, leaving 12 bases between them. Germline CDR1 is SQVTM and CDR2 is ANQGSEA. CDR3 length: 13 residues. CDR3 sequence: CSVVGEAYYGYTF. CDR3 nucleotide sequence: TGCAGCGTTGTAGGAGAGGCCTACTATGGCTACACCTTC.

The CDR3 spells CASSELIVANTGELFF. For the CDR3, the DNA is TGTGCCAGCAGTGAATTGATAGTAGCGAACACCGGGGAGCTGTTTTTT. The chain combines TRBV25-1 with TRBJ2-2; D is undetermined. Trimming cost V 1 base and J 0 bases, with 9 bases left between them. Germline-derived CDR1 and CDR2 are MGHDK and SYGVNS. The CDR3 covers 16 residues.

CDR3 amino acids: CASSTSQGPYSNQPQHF. The DNA of the CDR3 is TGTGCCAGCAGCACATCACAGGGACCTTATAGCAATCAGCCCCAGCATTTT. This sequence joins TRBV7-9 and TRBJ1-5, with a tentative D call TRBD1 (6 bases). V lost 5 bases and J lost 0, with 17 bases in between. Germline V gene lookup returns CDR1 SEHNR and CDR2 FQNEAQ (reference sequence). The CDR3 loop spans 17 amino acids.

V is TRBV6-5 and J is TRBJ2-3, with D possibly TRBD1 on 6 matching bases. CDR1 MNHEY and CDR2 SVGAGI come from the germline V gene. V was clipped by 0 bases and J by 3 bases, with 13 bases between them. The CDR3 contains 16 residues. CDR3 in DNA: TGTGCCAGCAGTTACTCGGCAGGGGACCGAACAGATACGCAGTATTTT. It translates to CASSYSAGDRTDTQYF.

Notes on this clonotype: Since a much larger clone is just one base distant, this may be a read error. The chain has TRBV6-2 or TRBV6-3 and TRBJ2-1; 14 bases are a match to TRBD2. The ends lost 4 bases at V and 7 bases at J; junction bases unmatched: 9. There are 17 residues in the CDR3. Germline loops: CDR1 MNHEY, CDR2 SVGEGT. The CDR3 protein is CASSSAGTSGSRNEQFF. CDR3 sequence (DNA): TGTGCCAGCAGTTCCGCCGGGACTAGCGGGAGTAGGAATGAGCAGTTCTTC.

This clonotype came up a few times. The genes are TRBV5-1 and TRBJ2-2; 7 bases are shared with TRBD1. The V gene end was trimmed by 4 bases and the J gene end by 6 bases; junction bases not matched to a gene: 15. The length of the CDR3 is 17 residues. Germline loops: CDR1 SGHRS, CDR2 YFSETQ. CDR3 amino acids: CASSPGQDSVIAGELFF. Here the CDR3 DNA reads TGCGCCAGCAGCCCAGGACAGGATTCGGTAATCGCCGGGGAGCTGTTTTTT.

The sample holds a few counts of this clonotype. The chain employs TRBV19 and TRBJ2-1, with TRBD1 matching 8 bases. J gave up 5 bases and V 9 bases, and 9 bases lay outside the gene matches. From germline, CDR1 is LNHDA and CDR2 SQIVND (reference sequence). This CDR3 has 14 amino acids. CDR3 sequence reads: CASRDRLMNNEQFF. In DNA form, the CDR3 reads TGTGCCAGCCGGGACAGGCTCATGAACAATGAGCAGTTCTTC.

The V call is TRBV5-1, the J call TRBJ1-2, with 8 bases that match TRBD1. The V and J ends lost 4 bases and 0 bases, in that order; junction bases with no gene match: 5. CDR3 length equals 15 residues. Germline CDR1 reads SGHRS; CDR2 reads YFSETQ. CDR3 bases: TGCGCCAGCAGCATTGGACAGGGCACTAACTATGGCTACACCTTC. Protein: CASSIGQGTNYGYTF.

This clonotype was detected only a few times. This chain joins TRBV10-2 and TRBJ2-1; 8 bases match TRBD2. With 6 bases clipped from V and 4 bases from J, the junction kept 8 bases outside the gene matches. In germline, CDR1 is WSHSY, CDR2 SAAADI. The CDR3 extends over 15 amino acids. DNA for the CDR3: TGCGCCAGCAGCTCAAGCGGGAGCGTATACAATGAGCAGTTCTTC. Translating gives CASSSSGSVYNEQFF.

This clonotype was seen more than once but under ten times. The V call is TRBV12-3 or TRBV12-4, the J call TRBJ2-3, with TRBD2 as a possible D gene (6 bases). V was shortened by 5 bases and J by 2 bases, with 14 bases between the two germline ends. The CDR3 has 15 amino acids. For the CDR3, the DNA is TGTGCCAGCAGTCCCCAGCCGGGGGTCACAGATACGCAGTATTTT. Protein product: CASSPQPGVTDTQYF.

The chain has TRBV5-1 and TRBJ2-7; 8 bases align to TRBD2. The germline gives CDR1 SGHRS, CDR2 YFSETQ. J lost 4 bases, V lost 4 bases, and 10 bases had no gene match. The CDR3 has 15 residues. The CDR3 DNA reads TGCGCCAGCAGCCTCGGACTAGCATTCGGGTACGAGCAGTACTTC. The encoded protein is CASSLGLAFGYEQYF.

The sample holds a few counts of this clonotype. CDR3 DNA: TGTGCCAGCCGAGCGCGCCCTCTGGGATCCTACAATGAGCAGTTCTTC. It is translated as CASRARPLGSYNEQFF. The chain couples TRBV7-9 to TRBJ2-1, with D hard to call. Trimming cost V 8 bases and J 1 base, with 18 bases left between them. Looked up from germline, CDR1 is SEHNR and CDR2 is FQNEAQ (reference sequence). This CDR3 has 16 amino acids. Combining the CDR3 with reference TRBV7-9 and TRBJ2-1 gives the whole variable domain DTGVSQNPRHKITKRGQNVTFRCDPISEHNRLYWYRQTLGQGPEFLTYFQNEAQLEKSRLLSDRFSAERPKGSFSTLEIQRTEQGDSAMYLCASRARPLGSYNEQFFGPGTRLTVL.

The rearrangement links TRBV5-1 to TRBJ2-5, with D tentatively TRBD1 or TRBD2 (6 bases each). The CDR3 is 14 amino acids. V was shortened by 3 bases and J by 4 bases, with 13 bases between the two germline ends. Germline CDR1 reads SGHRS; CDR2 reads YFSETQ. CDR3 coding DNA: TGCGCCAGCAGCTCCGGGGGCGTCCGAGAGACCCAGTACTTC. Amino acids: CASSSGGVRETQYF.

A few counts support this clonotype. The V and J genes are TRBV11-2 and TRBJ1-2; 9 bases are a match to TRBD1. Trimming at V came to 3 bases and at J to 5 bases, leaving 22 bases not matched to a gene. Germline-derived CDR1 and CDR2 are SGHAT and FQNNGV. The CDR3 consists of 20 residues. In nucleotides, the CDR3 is TGTGCCAGCAGCTTCCGGCTAGTGGGACAGGGCACACCGTCCCGTTATGGCTACACCTTC. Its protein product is CASSFRLVGQGTPSRYGYTF. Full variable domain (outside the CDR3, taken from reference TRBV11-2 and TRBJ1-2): EAGVAQSPRYKIIEKRQSVAFWCNPISGHATLYWYQQILGQGPKLLIQFQNNGVVDDSQLPKDRFSAERLKGVDSTLKIQPAKLEDSAVYLCASSFRLVGQGTPSRYGYTFGSGTRLTVV.

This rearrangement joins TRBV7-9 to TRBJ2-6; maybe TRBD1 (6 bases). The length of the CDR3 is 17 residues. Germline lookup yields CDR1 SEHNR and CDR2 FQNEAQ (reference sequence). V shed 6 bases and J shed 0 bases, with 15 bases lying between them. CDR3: CASSRGRGNSGANVLTF. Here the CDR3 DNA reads TGTGCCAGCAGTAGAGGCAGGGGAAACTCTGGGGCCAACGTCCTGACTTTC. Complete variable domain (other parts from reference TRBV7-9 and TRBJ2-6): DTGVSQNPRHKITKRGQNVTFRCDPISEHNRLYWYRQTLGQGPEFLTYFQNEAQLEKSRLLSDRFSAERPKGSFSTLEIQRTEQGDSAMYLCASSRGRGNSGANVLTFGAGSRLTVL.

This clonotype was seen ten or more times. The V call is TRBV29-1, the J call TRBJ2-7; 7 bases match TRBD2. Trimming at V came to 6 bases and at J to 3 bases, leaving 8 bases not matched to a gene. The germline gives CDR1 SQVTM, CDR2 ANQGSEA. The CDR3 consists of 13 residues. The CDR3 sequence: CSVSWGGYYEQYF. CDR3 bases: TGCAGCGTCTCGTGGGGGGGTTACTACGAGCAGTACTTC.

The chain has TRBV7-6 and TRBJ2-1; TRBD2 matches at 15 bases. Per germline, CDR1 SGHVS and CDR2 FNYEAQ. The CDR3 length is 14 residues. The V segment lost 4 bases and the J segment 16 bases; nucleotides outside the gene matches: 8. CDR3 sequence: CASSSRTSGRVRFF. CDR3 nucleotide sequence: TGTGCCAGCAGCTCTCGGACTAGCGGGAGGGTTCGCTTCTTC.

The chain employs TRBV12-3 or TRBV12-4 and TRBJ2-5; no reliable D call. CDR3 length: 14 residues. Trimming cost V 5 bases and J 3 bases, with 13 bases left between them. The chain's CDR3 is CASSSNRLEETQYF. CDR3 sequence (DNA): TGTGCCAGCAGTAGTAATCGGTTGGAAGAGACCCAGTACTTC.

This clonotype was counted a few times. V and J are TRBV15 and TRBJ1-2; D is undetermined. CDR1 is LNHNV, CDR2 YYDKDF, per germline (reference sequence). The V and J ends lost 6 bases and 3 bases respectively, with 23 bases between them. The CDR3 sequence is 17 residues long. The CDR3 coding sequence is TGTGCCACCAGTAGTTGGGCAAAGAATATAGGTGACTATGGCTACACCTTC. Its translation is CATSSWAKNIGDYGYTF.

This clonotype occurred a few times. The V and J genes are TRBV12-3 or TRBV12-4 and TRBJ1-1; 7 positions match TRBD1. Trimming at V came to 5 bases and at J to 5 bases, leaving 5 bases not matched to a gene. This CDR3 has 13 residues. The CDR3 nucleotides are TGTGCCAGCAGTCCCGACAGGGTGACTGAAGCTTTCTTT. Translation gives CASSPDRVTEAFF.